This TCR beta chain appears in the sequencing data of a study of regulatory T cells in long-lasting Graves disease. Overall study results and limits: Patients whose Graves' disease persisted exhibited lower TCR diversity than those newly diagnosed. TRBV28, TRBJ1-2 and TRBJ2-5 emerged as the favored segments in persistent disease.

Time point: newly diagnosed GD, antithyroid drugs for less than 3 months. From PBMCs, RNA was extracted and then used to make the TCR library. Between the trimmed V and J ends, which lost 6 bases and 7 bases, there was a span of 5 bases. The germline CDR1 and CDR2 sequences are LGHDT and YNNKEL (reference sequence). This CDR3 contains 10 residues. Both iRepertoire HTBI primers and Arm-PCR of CDR3 regions were used to build the TCR beta libraries. TCRdb reprocessed the multiplex PCR reads with MiXCR, giving one entry per CDR3 protein. This table holds approximately 400,000 distinct CDR3 sequences, more than 12% found once. At least ten counts were recorded for this clonotype. What it binds is not known. The sample also formed part of further work on T cells in Graves' hyperthyroidism and ophthalmopathy. That work states: A 13 V-J model separated ophthalmopathy from stable hyperthyroidism.

Sequenced material: peripheral blood mononuclear cells (PBMCs), taken at new diagnosis, from a patient treated with antithyroid drugs. The chain carries TRBV3-1 and TRBJ2-3; D gene ambiguous. The origin of this receptor is a woman under 40 with Graves disease. The CDR3 protein is CASSPNTQYF. CDR3 in DNA: TGTGCCAGCAGTCCGAATACGCAGTATTTT.